Listed below are T cell receptor beta chains from one sample, sequenced in a study of blood T cell repertoires in COVID-19. Libraries were prepared by immunoSEQ multiplex PCR; TCRdb keeps only in-frame clonotypes and omits some of them. The table lists approximately 270,000 clones, about 90% of them singletons, with around 3% in the top ten. The sample taken for sequencing was peripheral blood. The receptors come from a man between 18 and 29 years old with active or convalescent COVID-19. CDR3s include the opening cysteine and the closing phenylalanine or tryptophan. A D gene is named only where the DNA matches it firmly. Size is stated for part of the rows, as once, few or many counts, or as a class when the clone is expanded.

size: -
D: -
J: TRBJ1-1
V: TRBV11-2
CDR3: CASSRDTSGEAFF
DNA: TGTGCCAGCAGCCGTGACACCTCTGGGGAAGCTTTCTTT

size: -
D: TRBD1
J: TRBJ1-6
V: TRBV6-6
CDR3: CASSYTRRGRESPLHF
DNA: TGTGCCAGCAGTTACACGCGGAGGGGGCGAGAATCACCCCTCCACTTT

size: -
D: TRBD1
J: TRBJ2-1
V: TRBV5-1
CDR3: CASSLDYRGPEVEQFF
DNA: TGCGCCAGCAGCTTGGACTACAGGGGCCCGGAGGTCGAGCAGTTCTTC

size: -
D: -
J: TRBJ1-2
V: TRBV4-3
CDR3: CASSQVGGRGAYGYTF
DNA: TGCGCCAGCAGCCAAGTTGGAGGGAGGGGAGCTTATGGCTACACCTTC

size: -
D: -
J: TRBJ1-1
V: TRBV28
CDR3: CASNTGAKAFF
DNA: TGTGCCAGCAACACGGGAGCCAAAGCTTTCTTT

size: -
D: -
J: TRBJ1-1
V: TRBV4-3
CDR3: CASSQDRGQEAFF
DNA: TGCGCCAGCAGCCAAGATAGGGGACAAGAAGCTTTCTTT

size: once
D: TRBD2
J: TRBJ2-1
V: TRBV7-2
CDR3: CASSGRTSGGAGYNEQFF
DNA: TGTGCCAGCAGCGGCCGGACTAGCGGGGGCGCAGGATACAATGAGCAGTTCTTC

size: -
D: TRBD1
J: TRBJ2-2
V: TRBV11-1
CDR3: CASSSTGGTGELFF
DNA: TGTGCCAGCAGCTCGACAGGGGGCACCGGGGAGCTGTTTTTT

size: -
D: TRBD2
J: TRBJ2-5
V: TRBV7-3
CDR3: CASSFASGTQETQYF
DNA: TGTGCCAGCAGCTTCGCTAGCGGGACCCAAGAGACCCAGTACTTC

size: -
D: TRBD1
J: TRBJ1-5
V: TRBV5-1
CDR3: CASSRGQGNQPQHF
DNA: TGCGCCAGCAGTCGCGGACAGGGTAATCAGCCCCAGCATTTT

size: -
D: TRBD1
J: TRBJ1-6
V: TRBV28
CDR3: CASSRTGSTFSPLHF
DNA: TGTGCCAGCAGTCGGACAGGGTCGACTTTTTCACCCCTCCACTTT

size: -
D: TRBD1
J: TRBJ1-4
V: TRBV6-5
CDR3: CASSSTGGSEKLFF
DNA: TGTGCCAGCAGTTCAACAGGGGGCAGTGAAAAACTGTTTTTT

size: -
D: -
J: TRBJ1-2
V: TRBV6-5
CDR3: CASRAGANYGYTF
DNA: TGTGCCAGCAGAGCGGGAGCTAACTATGGCTACACCTTC

size: -
D: -
J: TRBJ1-5
V: TRBV6-5
CDR3: CATAVLSNSNQPQHF
DNA: TGTGCCACAGCGGTATTGAGTAACAGCAATCAGCCCCAGCATTTT

size: -
D: -
J: TRBJ1-1
V: TRBV15
CDR3: CATSGSRVAEAFF
DNA: TGTGCCACCAGCGGCTCGAGGGTGGCTGAAGCTTTCTTT

size: -
D: TRBD2
J: TRBJ2-7
V: TRBV7-9
CDR3: CASSLVGLADYEQYF
DNA: TGTGCCAGCAGCTTAGTGGGACTAGCGGACTACGAGCAGTACTTC

size: -
D: -
J: TRBJ2-6
V: TRBV7-3
CDR3: CASRLTGAGANVLTF
DNA: TGTGCCAGCAGACTTACAGGTGCTGGGGCCAACGTCCTGACTTTC

size: once
D: TRBD2
J: TRBJ2-3
V: TRBV5-1
CDR3: CASSLGLAETVDTQYF
DNA: TGCGCCAGCAGCTTGGGTCTAGCGGAGACCGTAGATACGCAGTATTTT

size: -
D: -
J: TRBJ1-3
V: TRBV10-3
CDR3: CAIRPLQGEGNTIYF
DNA: TGTGCCATCAGACCCCTTCAGGGTGAAGGAAACACCATATATTTT

size: -
D: TRBD2
J: TRBJ2-1
V: TRBV27
CDR3: CASSLLAGYNEQFF
DNA: TGTGCCAGCAGTCTTCTAGCGGGGTACAATGAGCAGTTCTTC

size: -
D: -
J: TRBJ1-1
V: TRBV7-3
CDR3: CASSLTEGTEAFF
DNA: TGTGCCAGCAGCTTAACGGAGGGGACCGAAGCTTTCTTT

size: -
D: TRBD1
J: TRBJ1-5
V: TRBV7-9
CDR3: CASSRTGSSNQPQHF
DNA: TGTGCCAGCAGCCGGACAGGGAGCAGCAATCAGCCCCAGCATTTT

size: -
D: -
J: TRBJ1-4
V: TRBV18
CDR3: CASSPKQEATNEKLFF
DNA: TGTGCCAGCTCACCAAAACAGGAAGCAACTAATGAAAAACTGTTTTTT

size: -
D: -
J: TRBJ2-2
V: TRBV27
CDR3: CASRPSGTPGELFF
DNA: TGTGCCAGCAGGCCCAGCGGGACACCCGGGGAGCTGTTTTTT

size: -
D: -
J: TRBJ2-3
V: TRBV27
CDR3: CASSLVRASTQYF
DNA: TGTGCCAGCAGTTTGGTACGGGCTAGCACGCAGTATTTT

size: -
D: -
J: TRBJ1-5
V: TRBV28
CDR3: CASTPGRQPQHF
DNA: TGTGCCAGTACCCCGGGTCGGCAGCCCCAGCATTTT

size: -
D: -
J: TRBJ2-2
V: TRBV15
CDR3: CATSRGVEYGTGELFF
DNA: TGTGCCACCAGCAGAGGAGTTGAGTACGGCACCGGGGAGCTGTTTTTT

size: -
D: -
J: TRBJ2-7
V: TRBV6-2/TRBV6-3
CDR3: CASSTPGEVPYEQYF
DNA: TGTGCCAGCAGTACCCCGGGGGAGGTACCCTACGAGCAGTACTTC

size: -
D: -
J: TRBJ2-7
V: TRBV13
CDR3: CASSLGRGYYEQYF
DNA: TGTGCCAGCAGCTTAGGCAGGGGTTACTACGAGCAGTACTTC

size: -
D: -
J: TRBJ1-1
V: TRBV6-5
CDR3: CASSPTTGEAFF
DNA: TGTGCCAGCTCCCCCACTACAGGGGAAGCTTTCTTT

size: -
D: TRBD2
J: TRBJ2-5
V: TRBV10-2
CDR3: CASSLRLAGQETQYF
DNA: TGCGCCAGCAGCCTGAGGCTAGCGGGACAAGAGACCCAGTACTTC

size: -
D: -
J: TRBJ1-5
V: TRBV7-6
CDR3: CASSLDPGSNQPQHF
DNA: TGTGCCAGCAGCTTAGACCCGGGGTCCAATCAGCCCCAGCATTTT

size: -
D: -
J: TRBJ2-3
V: TRBV5-1
CDR3: CASSFLSSSTQYF
DNA: TGCGCCAGCAGCTTTCTTTCTTCTTCCACGCAGTATTTT

size: -
D: -
J: TRBJ2-5
V: TRBV11-2
CDR3: CASRSAGETQYF
DNA: TGTGCCAGCAGGTCGGCCGGGGAGACCCAGTACTTC

size: -
D: -
J: TRBJ1-6
V: TRBV7-9
CDR3: CASSLSQGNSPLHF
DNA: TGTGCCAGCAGCTTATCTCAGGGTAATTCACCCCTCCACTTT

size: -
D: -
J: TRBJ1-1
V: TRBV2
CDR3: CASTARATEAFF
DNA: TGTGCCAGCACTGCGAGGGCCACTGAAGCTTTCTTT

size: -
D: -
J: TRBJ1-1
V: TRBV18
CDR3: CASSPVGGATEAFF
DNA: TGTGCCAGCTCACCGGTGGGGGGGGCCACTGAAGCTTTCTTT

size: -
D: -
J: TRBJ1-4
V: TRBV25-1
CDR3: CASGGEKLFF
DNA: TGTGCCAGCGGAGGGGAAAAACTGTTTTTT

size: -
D: -
J: TRBJ1-2
V: TRBV6-1
CDR3: CASSEIAGVEGGYTF
DNA: TGTGCCAGCAGTGAGATTGCAGGGGTAGAGGGTGGCTACACCTTC

size: -
D: TRBD2
J: TRBJ2-5
V: TRBV11-2
CDR3: CASSLDTGGRETQYF
DNA: TGTGCCAGCAGCTTAGATACGGGGGGACGGGAGACCCAGTACTTC

size: -
D: -
J: TRBJ2-7
V: TRBV6-5
CDR3: CASSQGPVSSYEQYF
DNA: TGTGCCAGCTCCCAGGGGCCGGTGAGCTCCTACGAGCAGTACTTC

size: -
D: -
J: TRBJ2-2
V: TRBV7-3
CDR3: CASSSPGGANTGELFF
DNA: TGTGCCAGCAGCTCCCCTGGAGGGGCGAACACCGGGGAGCTGTTTTTT

size: -
D: -
J: TRBJ1-2
V: TRBV15
CDR3: CASEGPQAGYTF
DNA: TGTGCCTCCGAAGGCCCCCAGGCAGGCTACACCTTC

size: -
D: TRBD1
J: TRBJ1-1
V: TRBV10-1
CDR3: CATTTGVVTEAFF
DNA: TGCGCCACTACGACAGGGGTCGTCACTGAAGCTTTCTTT

size: -
D: TRBD1
J: TRBJ1-5
V: TRBV7-8
CDR3: CASSLGQGFNQPQHF
DNA: TGTGCCAGCAGCTTAGGACAGGGGTTCAATCAGCCCCAGCATTTT

size: -
D: -
J: TRBJ2-7
V: TRBV25-1
CDR3: CASSPRLAPSEQYF
DNA: TGTGCCAGCAGTCCCCGATTAGCTCCAAGCGAGCAGTACTTC

size: -
D: -
J: TRBJ1-2
V: TRBV7-2
CDR3: CASNVRGNYGYTF
DNA: TGTGCCAGCAACGTGCGGGGGAACTATGGCTACACCTTC

size: -
D: -
J: TRBJ1-1
V: TRBV11-3
CDR3: CASSLGQNTEAFF
DNA: TGTGCCAGCAGCCTCGGACAAAACACTGAAGCTTTCTTT

size: -
D: -
J: TRBJ1-5
V: TRBV5-1
CDR3: CASSLDEGPQHF
DNA: TGCGCCAGCAGCTTGGACGAGGGGCCCCAGCATTTT

size: -
D: TRBD1
J: TRBJ1-4
V: TRBV5-1
CDR3: CASSLWGQGNEKLFF
DNA: TGCGCCAGCAGCTTGTGGGGACAGGGGAATGAAAAACTGTTTTTT

size: -
D: -
J: TRBJ2-7
V: TRBV25-1
CDR3: CASSEARYQDEQYF
DNA: TGTGCCAGCAGTGAAGCGAGGTACCAAGACGAGCAGTACTTC

size: -
D: TRBD2
J: TRBJ2-3
V: TRBV2
CDR3: CASTGASGHITDTQYF
DNA: TGTGCCAGCACAGGTGCTAGCGGGCATATCACAGATACGCAGTATTTT

size: -
D: -
J: TRBJ2-7
V: TRBV7-2
CDR3: CASSLTGNPYEQYF
DNA: TGTGCCAGCAGCCTTACAGGGAACCCCTACGAGCAGTACTTC